The following is a TCR beta chain sequence with its context. The entry originates in a study of PD-1 blockade in classical Hodgkin lymphoma. Time point: cycle 4 day 1 (C4D1), after more than five weeks of nivolumab. Each patient's relapse followed autologous stem cell transplantation, and brentuximab vedotin exposure varied. Produced via immunoSEQ multiplex PCR; TCRdb's table is partial and in-frame only. The data show some 90,000 clones, with 83% seen just once and about 18% held by the top ten. Germline V lookup: CDR1 SEHNR, CDR2 FQNEAQ (reference sequence). The trim removed 5 bases at V and 2 bases at J, leaving 13 bases unmatched. This CDR3 has 17 residues.

This sequence joins TRBV7-9 and TRBJ2-3; 7 positions match TRBD2. The sample in question was peripheral blood mononuclear cells (PBMCs), obtained before the fourth cycle of nivolumab. The TCR sequence derives from a human donor with classical Hodgkin lymphoma. The CDR3 region has the DNA TGTGCCAGCAGCACTGAGGTGGGGGGGAGGACCACAGATACGCAGTATTTT. It translates to CASSTEVGGRTTDTQYF. The entire variable domain, with the rest obtained from reference TRBV7-9 and TRBJ2-3, is as follows: DTGVSQNPRHKITKRGQNVTFRCDPISEHNRLYWYRQTLGQGPEFLTYFQNEAQLEKSRLLSDRFSAERPKGSFSTLEIQRTEQGDSAMYLCASSTEVGGRTTDTQYFGPGTRLTVL.